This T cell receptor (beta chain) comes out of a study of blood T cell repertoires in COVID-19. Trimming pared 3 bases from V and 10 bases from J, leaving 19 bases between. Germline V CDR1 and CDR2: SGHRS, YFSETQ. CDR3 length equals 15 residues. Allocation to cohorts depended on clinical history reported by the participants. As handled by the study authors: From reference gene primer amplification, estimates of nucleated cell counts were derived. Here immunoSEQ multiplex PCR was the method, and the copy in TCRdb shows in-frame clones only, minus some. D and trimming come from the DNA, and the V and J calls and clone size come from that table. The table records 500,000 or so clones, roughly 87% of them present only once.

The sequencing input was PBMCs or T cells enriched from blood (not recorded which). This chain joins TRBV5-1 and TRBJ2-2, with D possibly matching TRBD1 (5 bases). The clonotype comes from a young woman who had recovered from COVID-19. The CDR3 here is CASSSFVGAHTELFF. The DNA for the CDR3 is TGCGCCAGCAGCTCTTTCGTAGGGGCGCATACGGAGCTGTTTTTT.